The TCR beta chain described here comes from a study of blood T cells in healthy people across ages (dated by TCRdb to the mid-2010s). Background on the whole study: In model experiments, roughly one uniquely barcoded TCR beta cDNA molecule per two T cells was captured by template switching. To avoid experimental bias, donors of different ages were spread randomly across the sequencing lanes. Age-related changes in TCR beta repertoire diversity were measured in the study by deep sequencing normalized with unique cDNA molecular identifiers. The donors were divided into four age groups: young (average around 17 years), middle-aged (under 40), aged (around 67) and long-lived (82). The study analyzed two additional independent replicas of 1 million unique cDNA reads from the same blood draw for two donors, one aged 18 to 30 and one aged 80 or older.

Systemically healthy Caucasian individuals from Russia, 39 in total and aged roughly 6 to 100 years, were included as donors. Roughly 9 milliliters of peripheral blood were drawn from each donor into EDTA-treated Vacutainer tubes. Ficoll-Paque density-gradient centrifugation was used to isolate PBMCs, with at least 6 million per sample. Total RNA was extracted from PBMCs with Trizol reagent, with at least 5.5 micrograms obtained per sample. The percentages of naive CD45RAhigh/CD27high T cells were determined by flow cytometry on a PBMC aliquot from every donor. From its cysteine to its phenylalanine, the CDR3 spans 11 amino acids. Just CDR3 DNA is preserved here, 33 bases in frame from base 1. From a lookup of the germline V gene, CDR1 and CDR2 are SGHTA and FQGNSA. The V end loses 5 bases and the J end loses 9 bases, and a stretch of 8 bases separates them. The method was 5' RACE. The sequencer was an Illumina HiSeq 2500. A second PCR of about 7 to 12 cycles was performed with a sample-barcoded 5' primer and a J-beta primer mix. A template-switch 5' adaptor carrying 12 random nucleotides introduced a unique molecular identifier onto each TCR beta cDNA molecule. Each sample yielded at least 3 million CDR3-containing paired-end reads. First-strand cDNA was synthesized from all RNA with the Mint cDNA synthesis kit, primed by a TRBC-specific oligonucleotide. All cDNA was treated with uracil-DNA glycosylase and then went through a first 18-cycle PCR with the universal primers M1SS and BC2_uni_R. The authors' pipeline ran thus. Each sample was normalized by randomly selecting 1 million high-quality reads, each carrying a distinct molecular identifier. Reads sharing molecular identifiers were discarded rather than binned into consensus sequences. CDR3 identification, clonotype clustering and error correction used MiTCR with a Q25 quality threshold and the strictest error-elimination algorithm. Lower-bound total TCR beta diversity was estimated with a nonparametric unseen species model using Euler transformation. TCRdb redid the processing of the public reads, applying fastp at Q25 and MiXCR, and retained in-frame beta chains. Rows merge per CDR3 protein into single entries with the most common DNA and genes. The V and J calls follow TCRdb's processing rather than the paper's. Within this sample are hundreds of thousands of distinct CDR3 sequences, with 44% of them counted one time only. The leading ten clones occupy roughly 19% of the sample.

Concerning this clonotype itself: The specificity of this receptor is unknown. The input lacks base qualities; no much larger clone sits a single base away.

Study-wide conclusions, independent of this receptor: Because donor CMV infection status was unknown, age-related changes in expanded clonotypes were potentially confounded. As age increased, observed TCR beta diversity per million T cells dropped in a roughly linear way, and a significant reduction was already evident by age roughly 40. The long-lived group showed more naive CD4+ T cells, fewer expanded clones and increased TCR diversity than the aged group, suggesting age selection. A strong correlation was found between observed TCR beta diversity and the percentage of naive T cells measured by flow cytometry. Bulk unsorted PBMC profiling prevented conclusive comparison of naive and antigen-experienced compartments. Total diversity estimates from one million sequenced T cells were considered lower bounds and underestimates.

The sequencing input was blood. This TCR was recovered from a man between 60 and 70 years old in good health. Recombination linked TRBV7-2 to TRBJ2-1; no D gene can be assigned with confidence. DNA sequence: TGTGCCAGCAGCGCGGCGAGTGAGCAGTTCTTC. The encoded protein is CASSAASEQFF. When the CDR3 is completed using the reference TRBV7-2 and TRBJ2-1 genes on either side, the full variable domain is GAGVSQSPSNKVTEKGKDVELRCDPISGHTALYWYRQSLGQGLEFLIYFQGNSAPDKSGLPSDRFSAERTGGSVSTLTIQRTQQEDSAVYLCASSAASEQFFGPGTRLTVL.